The T cell receptor beta chain described here comes from a study of post-analysis software for immune sequencing data. Looking at the study overall: Secondary progressive, relapsing-remitting and progressive-relapsing multiple sclerosis were among the included disease courses. Study results and caveats: There was significantly lower normalized Chao1 diversity in multiple sclerosis patients than in controls. Controls had lower frequencies than patients of about 5 TRBV segments, which included TRBV5-6, TRBV5-1 and TRBV20-1. With F measure, samples from one preparation batch clustered together strongly.

Included in the TCR beta cDNA libraries were unique molecular identifiers. The authors obtained 500,000 or so cDNA molecules from around 0.96 to 9.9 million T cells. TCRdb re-analysed the PCR reads in MiXCR, keeping a single row per CDR3 protein. The sample includes 400,000 to 500,000 distinct CDR3 sequences, approximately 42% of them seen just once. CDR1 and CDR2 (germline): SEHNR, FQNEAQ (reference sequence). The CDR3 is 14 amino acids. V trimming: 2 bases; J trimming: 12 bases; junction bases outside the gene matches: 12. As regards this clonotype: Its target is not known.

The material sequenced was blood. This clonotype was obtained from a girl aged 2-10 years with multiple sclerosis. This chain connects TRBV7-9 to TRBJ1-2; 7 nucleotides agree with TRBD1. This CDR3 reads CASSLTTGAGGDTF. In DNA, the CDR3 is TGTGCCAGCAGCTTAACCACAGGGGCCGGAGGCGACACCTTC.